Given below is one T cell receptor beta chain in context. This entry comes from a study of T-cell memory formation after mild COVID-19. Overall study context: For the most part, TCR clusters were specific to one donor.

It was 5'RACE with constant-segment primers that produced the TCR alpha and TCR beta cDNA libraries, which carried sample barcodes and UMIs. From the 5' RACE reads, TCRdb called clonotypes with MiXCR, one entry per CDR3 protein. The sample holds 400,000 to 450,000 distinct CDR3 sequences, roughly 18% seen once. From germline, CDR1 is SEHNR and CDR2 FQNEAQ (reference sequence). The V and J ends lost 2 bases and 5 bases respectively, with 16 bases between them. The CDR3 contains 15 residues. The chain combines TRBV7-9 with TRBJ2-7, with D tentatively TRBD2 (6 bases). This receptor was taken from a man younger than 35 who had mild COVID-19 (a few samples of this study predate the infection). Cell type and time point are not known. The specimen was PBMCs or a T cell subset sorted from them (not recorded which). CDR3 amino acids: CASSLSEGPQDEQYF. In DNA, the CDR3 is TGTGCCAGCAGCTTATCGGAGGGACCCCAGGACGAGCAGTACTTC.